The sequence of this T cell receptor beta chain was determined in a study of blood T cell repertoires in COVID-19. Some clones are missing from TCRdb's copy, which holds only in-frame ones; the method was immunoSEQ multiplex PCR. The profile covers about 480,000 clones, with around 87% appearing a single time and 1.8% taken by the ten largest. The specimen sequenced was PBMCs or T cells enriched from blood (not recorded which). This clonotype was sampled from a woman aged 40 to 55 who had recovered from COVID-19.

DNA for the CDR3: TGTGCCAGCAGTTTACGTGCGGTTAACACCGGGGAGCTGTTTTTT. Protein: CASSLRAVNTGELFF. The rearrangement uses TRBV28 and TRBJ2-2; D gene unclear. V lost 2 bases, J lost 2 bases, and 9 bases lay in between. The CDR3 runs 15 residues. The V gene's germline CDR1 is MDHEN and CDR2 SYDVKM.